The next 8 T cell receptor beta chains were all read from a single sample in a study of control samples from healthy donors and cancer patients. Only in-frame clones appear in the TCRdb table, and some are missing; sequencing was by immunoSEQ multiplex PCR. The sample has hundreds of thousands of clones, 90% seen once. Sequencing was performed on PBMCs. The receptor set was obtained from a man in his forties with head and neck cancer.

V usage is TRBV7-9 and J usage is TRBJ1-4; a possible D gene is TRBD1 (6 bases). V lost 4 bases, J lost 0 bases, and 9 bases lay in between. The CDR3 is made up of 15 amino acids. CDR1 and CDR2 (germline): SEHNR, FQNEAQ (reference sequence). CDR3 in amino acids: CASSSGDSTNEKLFF. CDR3 nucleotides: TGTGCCAGCAGCTCAGGGGACTCAACTAATGAAAAACTGTTTTTT.

The chain links TRBV27 to TRBJ2-3, with 7 positions matching TRBD1. J lost 1 base, V lost 2 bases, and 0 bases had no gene match. The CDR3 totals 14 residues. The V gene's germline CDR1 is MNHEY and CDR2 SMNVEV (reference sequence). The CDR3 sequence: CASSLGTGTDTQYF. The CDR3 nucleotides are TGTGCCAGCAGTTTAGGGACAGGCACAGATACGCAGTATTTT.

V is TRBV27 and J is TRBJ1-1; TRBD1 matches 8 bases. This CDR3 has 12 amino acids. The V gene end was trimmed by 6 bases and the J gene end by 5 bases; junction bases not matched to a gene: 2. Germline assignment: CDR1 MNHEY and CDR2 SMNVEV (reference sequence). The CDR3 protein is CASRTGVTEAFF. DNA of the CDR3: TGTGCCAGCAGGACAGGGGTTACTGAAGCTTTCTTT.

The gene calls are TRBV5-4 and TRBJ2-3, with TRBD2 matching over 10 bases. This CDR3 contains 19 residues. Germline V gives CDR1 SGHNT, CDR2 YYREEE (reference sequence). J gave up 0 bases and V 3 bases, and 13 bases lay outside the gene matches. CDR3 in DNA: TGTGCCAGCAGCTCTCTGCCGCGGCTAGCGGGGGCTAGCACAGATACGCAGTATTTT. Its translation is CASSSLPRLAGASTDTQYF.

A note on this clone: Other DNA sequences of this sample code for an identical CDR3. The chain carries TRBV14 and TRBJ2-7, with a possible D match to TRBD2 (5 bases). The V gene lost 4 bases and the J gene lost 6 bases, with 7 bases spanning the gap. Germline CDR1 and CDR2: SGHDN and FVKESK. The CDR3 is made up of 11 amino acids. DNA of the CDR3: TGTGCCAGCAGCCCCGGGATCGAGCAGTACTTC. This gives the protein CASSPGIEQYF.

The chain has TRBV19 and TRBJ2-7; D is uncertain. In germline, CDR1 is LNHDA, CDR2 SQIVND (reference sequence). The CDR3 is 15 amino acids. Between the trimmed V and J ends, which lost 3 bases and 1 base, there was a span of 13 bases. The CDR3 reads CASSMAPPSSYEQYF. As DNA, the CDR3 is TGTGCCAGTAGTATGGCTCCTCCATCTTCCTACGAGCAGTACTTC.

This clone was counted a few times. The rearrangement links TRBV28 to TRBJ1-3; D gene ambiguous. Germline CDR1 reads MDHEN; CDR2 reads SYDVKM. There are 16 residues in the CDR3. V shed 3 bases and J shed 0 bases, with 12 bases lying between them. CDR3 loop: CASSFNSLVSGNTIYF. The CDR3 nucleotides read TGTGCCAGCAGTTTCAATAGTTTAGTCTCTGGAAACACCATATATTTT.

V usage is TRBV6-1 and J usage is TRBJ2-1; D gene ambiguous. The germline V gene has CDR1 MNHNS and CDR2 SASEGT. V shed 3 bases and J shed 0 bases, with 12 bases lying between them. The CDR3 runs 16 residues. The CDR3 coding sequence is TGTGCCAGCAGTGATTTCTCAGCGAGCTCCTACAATGAGCAGTTCTTC. This sequence encodes CASSDFSASSYNEQFF.